This T cell receptor (beta chain) was documented in a study of OX40 agonist ivuxolimab in advanced cancers. Study findings and constraints: On average, CD8+ T cells showed a greater number of expanded clones than CD4+.

Points on this clone: No antigen is known for it.

Measured with immunoSEQ multiplex PCR; TCRdb has only the in-frame clones, and not every one. The sample includes roughly 49,000 clones, 80% to 90% of them seen just once. The germline V gene encodes CDR1 MDHEN and CDR2 SYDVKM. This CDR3 spans 13 amino acids. Deletions cut 1 base from V and 1 base from J, with 4 bases between. The chain joins TRBV28 to TRBJ1-1; D gene uncertain. The sequence was collected from an adult with an advanced solid tumor such as melanoma, head and neck, liver or kidney cancer. Sequencing used CD4+ or CD8+ T cells sorted from blood, obtained in a trial of the OX40 agonist ivuxolimab. CDR3 DNA: TGTGCCAGCAGTTTATTTCCGAACACTGAAGCTTTCTTT. It specifies CASSLFPNTEAFF.